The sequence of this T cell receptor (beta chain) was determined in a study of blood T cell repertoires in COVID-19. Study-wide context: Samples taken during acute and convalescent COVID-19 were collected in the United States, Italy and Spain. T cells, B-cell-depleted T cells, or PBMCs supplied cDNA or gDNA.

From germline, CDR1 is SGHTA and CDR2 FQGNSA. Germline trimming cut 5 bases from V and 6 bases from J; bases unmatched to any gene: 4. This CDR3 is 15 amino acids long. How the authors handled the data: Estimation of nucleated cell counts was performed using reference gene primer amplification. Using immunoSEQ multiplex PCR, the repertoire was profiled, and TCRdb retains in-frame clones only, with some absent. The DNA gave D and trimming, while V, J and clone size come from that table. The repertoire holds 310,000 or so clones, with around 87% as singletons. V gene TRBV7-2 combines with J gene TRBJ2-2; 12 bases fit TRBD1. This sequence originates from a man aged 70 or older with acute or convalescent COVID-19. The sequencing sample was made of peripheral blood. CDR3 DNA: TGTGCCAGCAGCCCGGGACAGGGGGCCCCCGGGGAGCTGTTTTTT. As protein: CASSPGQGAPGELFF.